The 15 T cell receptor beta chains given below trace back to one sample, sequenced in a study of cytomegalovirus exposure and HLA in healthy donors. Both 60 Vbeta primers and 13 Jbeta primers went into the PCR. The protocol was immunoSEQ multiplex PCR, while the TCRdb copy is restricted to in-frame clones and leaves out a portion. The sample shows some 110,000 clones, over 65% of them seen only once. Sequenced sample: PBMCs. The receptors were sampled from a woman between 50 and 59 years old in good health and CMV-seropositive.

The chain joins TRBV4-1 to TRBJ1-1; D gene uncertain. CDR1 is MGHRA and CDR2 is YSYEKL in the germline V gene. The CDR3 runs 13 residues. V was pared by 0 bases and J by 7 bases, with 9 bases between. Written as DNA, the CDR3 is TGCGCCAGCAGCCAAGATTTGGGCCTTGAAGCTTTCTTT. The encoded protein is CASSQDLGLEAFF.

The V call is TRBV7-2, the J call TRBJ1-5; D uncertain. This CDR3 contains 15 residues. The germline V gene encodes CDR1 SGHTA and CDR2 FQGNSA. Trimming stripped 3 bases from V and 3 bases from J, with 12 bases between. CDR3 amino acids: CASSLYSNTNQPQHF. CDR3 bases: TGTGCCAGCAGCTTGTACAGCAATACCAATCAGCCCCAGCATTTT.

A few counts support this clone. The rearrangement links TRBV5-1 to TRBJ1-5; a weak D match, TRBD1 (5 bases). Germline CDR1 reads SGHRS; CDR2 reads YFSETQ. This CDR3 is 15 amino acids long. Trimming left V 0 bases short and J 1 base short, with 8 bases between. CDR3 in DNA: TGCGCCAGCAGCTTGGCCGGGGGAAGCAATCAGCCCCAGCATTTT. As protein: CASSLAGGSNQPQHF.

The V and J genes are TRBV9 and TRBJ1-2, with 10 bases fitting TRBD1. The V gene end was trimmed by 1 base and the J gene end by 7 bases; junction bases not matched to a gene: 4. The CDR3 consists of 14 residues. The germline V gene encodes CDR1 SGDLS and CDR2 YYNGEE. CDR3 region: CASSVSGTGVGYTF. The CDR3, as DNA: TGTGCCAGCAGCGTATCCGGGACAGGGGTTGGCTACACCTTC.

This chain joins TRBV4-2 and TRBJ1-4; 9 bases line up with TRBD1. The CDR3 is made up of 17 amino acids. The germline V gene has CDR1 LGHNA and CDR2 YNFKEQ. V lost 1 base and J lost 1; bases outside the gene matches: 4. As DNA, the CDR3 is TGTGCCAGCAGCCAAGGGGGACAGGGTCAAACTAATGAAAAACTGTTTTTT. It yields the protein CASSQGGQGQTNEKLFF.

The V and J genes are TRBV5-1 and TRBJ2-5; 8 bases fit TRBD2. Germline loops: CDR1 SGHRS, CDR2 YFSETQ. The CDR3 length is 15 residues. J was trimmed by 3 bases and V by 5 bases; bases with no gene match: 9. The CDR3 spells CASRISGTSEETQYF. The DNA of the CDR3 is TGCGCCAGCAGGATATCCGGGACTAGTGAAGAGACCCAGTACTTC.

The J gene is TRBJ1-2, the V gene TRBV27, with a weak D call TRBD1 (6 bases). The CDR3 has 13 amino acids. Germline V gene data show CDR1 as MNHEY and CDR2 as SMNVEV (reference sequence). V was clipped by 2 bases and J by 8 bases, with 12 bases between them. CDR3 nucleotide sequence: TGTGCCAGCAGTTTAAGGGACAATTACGGCTACACCTTC. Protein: CASSLRDNYGYTF.

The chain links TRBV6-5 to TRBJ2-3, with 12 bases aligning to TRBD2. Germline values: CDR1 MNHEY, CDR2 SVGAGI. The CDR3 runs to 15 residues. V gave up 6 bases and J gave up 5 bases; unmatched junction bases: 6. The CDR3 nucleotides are TGTGCCAGCAGCCTAGCGGGGGGGGGACGAGATACGCAGTATTTT. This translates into CASSLAGGGRDTQYF.

CDR3 residues: CASSRGNTEAFF. The CDR3 bases are TGTGCCAGCAGCCGGGGGAACACTGAAGCTTTCTTT. The rearrangement uses TRBV6-6 and TRBJ1-1; D not resolved. The CDR3 runs 12 residues. Trimming shortened V by 6 bases and J by 1 base, and 6 bases separated the two germline ends. Germline V gives CDR1 MNHNY, CDR2 SVGAGI (reference sequence).

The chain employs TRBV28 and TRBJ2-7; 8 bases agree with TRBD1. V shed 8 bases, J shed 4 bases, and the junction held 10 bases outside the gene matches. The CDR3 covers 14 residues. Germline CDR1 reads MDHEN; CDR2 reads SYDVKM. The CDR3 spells CASRQQGAAYEQYF. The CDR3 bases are TGTGCCAGCCGGCAGCAGGGGGCAGCGTACGAGCAGTACTTC. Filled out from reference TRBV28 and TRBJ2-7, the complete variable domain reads DVKVTQSSRYLVKRTGEKVFLECVQDMDHENMFWYRQDPGLGLRLIYFSYDVKMKEKGDIPEGYSVSREKKERFSLILESASTNQTSMYLCASRQQGAAYEQYFGPGTRLTVT.

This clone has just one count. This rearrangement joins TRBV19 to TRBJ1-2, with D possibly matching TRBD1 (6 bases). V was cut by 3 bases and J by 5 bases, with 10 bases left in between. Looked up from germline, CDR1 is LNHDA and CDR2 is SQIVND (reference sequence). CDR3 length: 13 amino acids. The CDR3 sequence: CASSIDRHYGYTF. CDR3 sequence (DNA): TGTGCCAGTAGTATTGACAGGCATTATGGCTACACCTTC. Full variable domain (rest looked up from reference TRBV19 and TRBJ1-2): DGGITQSPKYLFRKEGQNVTLSCEQNLNHDAMYWYRQDPGQGLRLIYYSQIVNDFQKGDIAEGYSVSREKKESFPLTVTSAQKNPTAFYLCASSIDRHYGYTFGSGTRLTVV.

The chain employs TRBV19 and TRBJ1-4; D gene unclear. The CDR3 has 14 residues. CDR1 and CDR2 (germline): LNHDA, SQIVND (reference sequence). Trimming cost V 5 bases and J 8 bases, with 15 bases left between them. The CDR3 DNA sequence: TGTGCCAGTAGTGGCTCGGGAGGCGGCGAAAAACTGTTTTTT. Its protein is CASSGSGGGEKLFF. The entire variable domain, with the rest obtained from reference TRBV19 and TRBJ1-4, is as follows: DGGITQSPKYLFRKEGQNVTLSCEQNLNHDAMYWYRQDPGQGLRLIYYSQIVNDFQKGDIAEGYSVSREKKESFPLTVTSAQKNPTAFYLCASSGSGGGEKLFFGSGTQLSVL.

Here the CDR3 DNA reads TGTGCCAGTCAAACAGGGGGGGGCCACACTGAAGCTTTCTTT. Protein product: CASQTGGGHTEAFF. The chain uses TRBV19 and TRBJ1-1; TRBD1 aligns across 8 bases. Unmatched junction bases numbered 8, after V lost 8 bases and J lost 3 bases. Germline V gene data show CDR1 as LNHDA and CDR2 as SQIVND (reference sequence). The CDR3 sequence is 14 residues long. The full variable domain, its missing parts supplied by reference TRBV19 and TRBJ1-1, is DGGITQSPKYLFRKEGQNVTLSCEQNLNHDAMYWYRQDPGQGLRLIYYSQIVNDFQKGDIAEGYSVSREKKESFPLTVTSAQKNPTAFYLCASQTGGGHTEAFFGQGTRLTVV.

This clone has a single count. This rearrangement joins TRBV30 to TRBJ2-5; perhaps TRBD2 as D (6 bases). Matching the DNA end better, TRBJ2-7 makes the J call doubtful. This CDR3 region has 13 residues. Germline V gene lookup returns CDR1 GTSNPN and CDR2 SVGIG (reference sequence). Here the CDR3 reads CAWSLTSSYEQYF. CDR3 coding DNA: TGTGCCTGGAGTTTGACTAGTTCCTACGAGCAGTACTTC.

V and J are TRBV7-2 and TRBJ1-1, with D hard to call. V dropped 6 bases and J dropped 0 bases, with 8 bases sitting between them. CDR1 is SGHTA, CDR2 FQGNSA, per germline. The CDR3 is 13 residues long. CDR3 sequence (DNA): TGTGCCAGCAGGAACTACATGAACACTGAAGCTTTCTTT. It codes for CASRNYMNTEAFF.